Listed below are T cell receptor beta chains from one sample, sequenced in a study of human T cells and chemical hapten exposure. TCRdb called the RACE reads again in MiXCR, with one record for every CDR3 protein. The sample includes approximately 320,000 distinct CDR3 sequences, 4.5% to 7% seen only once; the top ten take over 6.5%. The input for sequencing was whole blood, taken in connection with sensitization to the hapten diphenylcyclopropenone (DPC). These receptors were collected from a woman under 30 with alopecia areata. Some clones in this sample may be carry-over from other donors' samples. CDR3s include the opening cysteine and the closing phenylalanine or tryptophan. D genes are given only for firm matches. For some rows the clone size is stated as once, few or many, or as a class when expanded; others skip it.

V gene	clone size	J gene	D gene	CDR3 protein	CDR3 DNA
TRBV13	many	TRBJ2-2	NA	CASSLGRAGYTGELFF	TGTGCCAGCAGCTTAGGCCGGGCAGGGTACACCGGGGAGCTGTTTTTT
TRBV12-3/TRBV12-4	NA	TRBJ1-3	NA	CASSGAGVENTIYF	TGTGCCAGCAGTGGTGCAGGGGTAGAAAACACCATATATTTT
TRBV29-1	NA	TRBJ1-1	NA	CSVGSRGAYTEAFF	TGCAGCGTTGGTTCGAGGGGGGCCTACACTGAAGCTTTCTTT
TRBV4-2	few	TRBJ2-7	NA	CASSQEGLYEQYF	TGTGCCAGCAGCCAGGAGGGTCTCTACGAGCAGTACTTC
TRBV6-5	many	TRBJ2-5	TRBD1	CASRLGQGASVVETQYF	TGTGCCAGCAGACTGGGACAGGGGGCCTCGGTCGTCGAGACCCAGTACTTC
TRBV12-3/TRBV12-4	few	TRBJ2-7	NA	CASSLTRSLNEQYF	TGTGCCAGCAGTTTGACTAGGAGCCTAAACGAGCAGTACTTC
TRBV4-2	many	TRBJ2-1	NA	CASSQGRGKKDEQFF	TGTGCCAGCAGCCAAGGTCGGGGGAAAAAGGATGAGCAGTTCTTC
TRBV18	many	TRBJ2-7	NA	CASSPAVTEQYF	TGTGCCAGCTCACCCGCGGTTACCGAGCAGTACTTC
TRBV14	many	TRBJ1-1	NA	CASSQLWDLEAFF	TGTGCCAGCAGCCAGCTGTGGGACCTTGAAGCTTTCTTT
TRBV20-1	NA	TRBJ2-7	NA	CSARAGSAYEQYF	TGCAGTGCTAGAGCCGGGTCCGCGTACGAGCAGTACTTC
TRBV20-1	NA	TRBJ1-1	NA	CSATRPTGSPNTEAFF	TGCAGTGCTACACGACCTACTGGCAGTCCGAACACTGAAGCTTTCTTT
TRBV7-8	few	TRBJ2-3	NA	CASSFRLSSETDTQYF	TGTGCCAGCAGCTTTAGGTTGTCCAGTGAAACAGATACGCAGTATTTT
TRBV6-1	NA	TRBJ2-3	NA	CASSELGRHTDTQYF	TGTGCCAGCAGTGAATTGGGCAGGCACACAGATACGCAGTATTTT
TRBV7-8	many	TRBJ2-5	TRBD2	CASSLGAGGETQYF	TGTGCCAGCAGCTTAGGTGCGGGAGGGGAGACCCAGTACTTC
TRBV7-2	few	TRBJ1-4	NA	CASSQPGTEKLFF	TGTGCCAGCAGCCAACCGGGCACGGAAAAACTGTTTTTT
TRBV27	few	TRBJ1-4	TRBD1	CASKIQGLNEKLFF	TGTGCCAGCAAGATACAGGGGCTGAATGAAAAACTGTTTTTT
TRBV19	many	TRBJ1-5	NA	CASSIAPGVSNQPQHF	TGTGCCAGTAGTATAGCCCCGGGTGTGAGCAATCAGCCCCAGCATTTT
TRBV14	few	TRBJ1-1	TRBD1	CASSPGRRQGYTEAFF	TGTGCCAGCAGCCCCGGGCGTAGACAGGGGTATACTGAAGCTTTCTTT
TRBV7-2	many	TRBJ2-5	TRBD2	CASSPLAGVQETQYF	TGTGCCAGCAGCCCGCTAGCGGGCGTCCAAGAGACCCAGTACTTC
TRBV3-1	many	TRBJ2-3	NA	CASGQILDTQYF	TGTGCCAGCGGACAGATTTTAGATACGCAGTATTTT